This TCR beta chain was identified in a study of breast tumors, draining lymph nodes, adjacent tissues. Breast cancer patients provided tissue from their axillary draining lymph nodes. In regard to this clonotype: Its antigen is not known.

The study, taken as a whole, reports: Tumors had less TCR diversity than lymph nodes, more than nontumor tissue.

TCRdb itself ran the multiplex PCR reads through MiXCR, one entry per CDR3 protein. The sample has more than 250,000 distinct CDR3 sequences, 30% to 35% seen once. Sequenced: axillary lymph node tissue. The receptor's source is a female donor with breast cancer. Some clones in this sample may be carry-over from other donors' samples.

The CDR3: CASSLWATGGGAGSSYNEQFF. DNA for the CDR3: TGTGCCAGCAGTTTATGGGCAACAGGGGGCGGAGCGGGGAGCTCCTACAATGAGCAGTTCTTC. The chain combines TRBV12-3 or TRBV12-4 with TRBJ2-1, with 9 bases fitting TRBD1. CDR3 length: 21 residues. The trim removed 2 bases at V and 0 bases at J, leaving 17 bases unmatched.